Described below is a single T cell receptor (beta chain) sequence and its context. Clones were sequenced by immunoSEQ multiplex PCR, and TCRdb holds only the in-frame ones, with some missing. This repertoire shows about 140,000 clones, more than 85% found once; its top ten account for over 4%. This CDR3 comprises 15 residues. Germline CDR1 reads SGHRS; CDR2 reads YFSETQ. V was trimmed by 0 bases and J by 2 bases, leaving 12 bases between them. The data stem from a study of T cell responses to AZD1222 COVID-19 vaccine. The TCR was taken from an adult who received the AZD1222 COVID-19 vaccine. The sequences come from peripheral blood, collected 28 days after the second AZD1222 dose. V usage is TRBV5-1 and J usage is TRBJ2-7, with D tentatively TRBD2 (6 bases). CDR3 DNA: TGCGCCAGCAGCTTGGAGGGTAGCGGAACCTACGAGCAGTACTTC. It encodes CASSLEGSGTYEQYF.